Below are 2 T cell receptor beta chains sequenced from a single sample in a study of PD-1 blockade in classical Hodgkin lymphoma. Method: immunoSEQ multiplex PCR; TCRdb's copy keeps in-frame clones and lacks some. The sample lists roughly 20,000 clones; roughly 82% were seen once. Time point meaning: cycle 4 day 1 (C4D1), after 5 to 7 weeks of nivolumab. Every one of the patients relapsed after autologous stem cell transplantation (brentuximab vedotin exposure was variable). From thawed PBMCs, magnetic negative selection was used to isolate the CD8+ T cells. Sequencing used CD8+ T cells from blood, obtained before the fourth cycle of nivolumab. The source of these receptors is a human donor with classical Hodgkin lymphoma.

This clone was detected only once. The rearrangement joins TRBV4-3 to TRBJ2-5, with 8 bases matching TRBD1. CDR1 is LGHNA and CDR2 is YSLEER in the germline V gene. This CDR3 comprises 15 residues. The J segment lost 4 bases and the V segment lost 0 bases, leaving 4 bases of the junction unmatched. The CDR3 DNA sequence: TGCGCCAGCAGCCAAGAGGACAGGGTGGCAGAGACCCAGTACTTC. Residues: CASSQEDRVAETQYF.

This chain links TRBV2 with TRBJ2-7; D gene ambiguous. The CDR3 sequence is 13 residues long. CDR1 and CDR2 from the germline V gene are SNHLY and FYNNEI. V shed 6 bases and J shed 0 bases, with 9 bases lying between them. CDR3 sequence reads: CASRVKSSYEQYF. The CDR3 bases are TGTGCCAGCAGAGTGAAGAGCTCCTACGAGCAGTACTTC.